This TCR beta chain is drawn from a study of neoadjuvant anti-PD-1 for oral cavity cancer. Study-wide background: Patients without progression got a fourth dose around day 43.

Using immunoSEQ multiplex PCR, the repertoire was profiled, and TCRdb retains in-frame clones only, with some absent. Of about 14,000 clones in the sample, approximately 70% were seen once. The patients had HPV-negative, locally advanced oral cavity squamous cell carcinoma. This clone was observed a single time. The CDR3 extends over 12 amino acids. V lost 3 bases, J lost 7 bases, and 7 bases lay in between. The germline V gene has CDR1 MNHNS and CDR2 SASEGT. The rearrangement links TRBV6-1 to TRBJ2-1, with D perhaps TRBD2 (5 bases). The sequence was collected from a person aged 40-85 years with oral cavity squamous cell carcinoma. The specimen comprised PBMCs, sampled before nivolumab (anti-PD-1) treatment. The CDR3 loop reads CASSDPGNEQFF. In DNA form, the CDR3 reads TGTGCCAGCAGTGATCCGGGGAATGAGCAGTTCTTC.